This T cell receptor beta chain is from a study of shared clonotypes between healthy human individuals. The study's findings and limits: Enrolling few donors narrowed the genetic and exposure-history diversity that was represented.

CDR3 length: 15 residues. Germline V CDR1 and CDR2: SNHLY, FYNNEI. The J segment lost 2 bases and the V segment lost 6 bases, leaving 2 bases of the junction unmatched. The data were produced by immunoSEQ multiplex PCR, yet TCRdb's version contains in-frame clones alone and is incomplete. The top ten clones hold nearly 1.5% of a sample with about 980,000 clones, around three quarters of them seen once. Regarding this clone: What it binds is not known. This same CDR3 is encoded by further DNA sequences in the sample.

Sequencing was carried out using memory CD4+ T cells sorted from blood. Subset defined: CD45RA-negative fraction. This TCR was sampled from a man younger than 35 in good health. The chain is built from TRBV2 and TRBJ2-2; the match to TRBD2 covers 11 bases. As DNA, the CDR3 is TGTGCCAGCAGAACTAGCGGGGGAAACACCGGGGAGCTGTTTTTT. Translating it yields CASRTSGGNTGELFF.